This T cell receptor (beta chain) was found in a study of PD-L1 blockade in urothelial cancer. Study at large: At 3 weeks (second dose) and 6 weeks after starting treatment, blood was analyzed.

Per the germline V gene, CDR1 is KGHSH and CDR2 is LQKENI. V lost 3 bases, J lost 3 bases, and 12 bases lay in between. There are 15 residues in the CDR3. Noted time point: pretreatment peripheral blood. This clone was seen a handful of times. Templates that were synthetic TCR analogs were spiked into each PCR. The method was immunoSEQ multiplex PCR; TCRdb's version includes in-frame clones alone and lacks a portion of them. The sample has about 52,000 clones, approximately 84% seen once; the top ten hold approximately 1.3%. This sample comprised PBMCs, obtained around atezolizumab (anti-PD-L1) treatment. V gene TRBV18 combines with J gene TRBJ1-5; a possible D gene is TRBD1 (6 bases). This clonotype originated in a man aged 45-60 years with urothelial cancer. The CDR3 DNA sequence: TGTGCCAGCTCACCGTACCGGGACAACAATCAGCCCCAGCATTTT. Translation: CASSPYRDNNQPQHF.